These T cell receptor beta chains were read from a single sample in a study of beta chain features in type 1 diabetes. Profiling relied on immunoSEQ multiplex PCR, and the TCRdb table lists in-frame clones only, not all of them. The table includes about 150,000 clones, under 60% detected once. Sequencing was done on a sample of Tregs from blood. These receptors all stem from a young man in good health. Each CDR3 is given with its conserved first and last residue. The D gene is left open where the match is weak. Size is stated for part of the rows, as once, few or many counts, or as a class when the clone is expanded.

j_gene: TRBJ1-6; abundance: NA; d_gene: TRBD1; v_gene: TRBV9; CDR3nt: TGTGCCAGCAGCGTAGTGGCGGACAGGGGTTCACCCCTCCACTTT; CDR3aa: CASSVVADRGSPLHF
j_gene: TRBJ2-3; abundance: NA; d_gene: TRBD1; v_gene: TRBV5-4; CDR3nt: TGTGCCAGCAGCCAGGACAGGGGCACAGATACGCAGTATTTT; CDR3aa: CASSQDRGTDTQYF
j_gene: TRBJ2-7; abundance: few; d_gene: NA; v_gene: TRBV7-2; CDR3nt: TGTGCCAGCAGCTTAATGGGCATGGACGAGCAGTACTTC; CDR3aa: CASSLMGMDEQYF
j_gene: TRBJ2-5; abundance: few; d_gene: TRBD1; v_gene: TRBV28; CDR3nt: TGTGCCAGCAGCCCTCTACCGGACAGGGGGAGGGCAGAGACCCAGTACTTC; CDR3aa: CASSPLPDRGRAETQYF
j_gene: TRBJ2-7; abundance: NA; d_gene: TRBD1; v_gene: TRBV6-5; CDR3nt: TGTGCCAGCAGTCCCGGGACAGGGATGTACGAGCAGTACTTC; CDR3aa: CASSPGTGMYEQYF
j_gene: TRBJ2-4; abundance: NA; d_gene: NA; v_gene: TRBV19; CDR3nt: TGTGCCAGTAGTACTGGACAGCGGTTAGCCAAAAACATTCAGTACTTC; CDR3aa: CASSTGQRLAKNIQYF
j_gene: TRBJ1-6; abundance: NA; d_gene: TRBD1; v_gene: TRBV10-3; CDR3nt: TGTGCCATCAGTGGATCATTAGCGGGACAGGGGAATTCACCCCTCCACTTT; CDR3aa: CAISGSLAGQGNSPLHF
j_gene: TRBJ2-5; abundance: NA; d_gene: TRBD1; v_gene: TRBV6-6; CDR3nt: TGTGCCAGCAAGAAGACAGGGGGCGAGGAGACCCAGTACTTC; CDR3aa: CASKKTGGEETQYF
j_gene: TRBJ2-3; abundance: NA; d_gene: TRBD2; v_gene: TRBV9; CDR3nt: TGTGCCAAGTTCCGACGCTTATGGGGCGCGGGGGGGCAGGCAGATACGCAGTATTTT; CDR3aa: CAKFRRLWGAGGQADTQYF
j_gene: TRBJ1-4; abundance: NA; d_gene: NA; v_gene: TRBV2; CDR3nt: TGTGCCAGCAGTAGGACAGCCGTCCGTAAAACCTTGACTTTT; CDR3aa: CASSRTAVRKTLTF
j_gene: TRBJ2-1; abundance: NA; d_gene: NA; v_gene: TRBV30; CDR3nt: TGTGCCTGGAGTGTACCTCAGCACAGGGTGACCTACAATGAGCAGTTCTTC; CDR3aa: CAWSVPQHRVTYNEQFF
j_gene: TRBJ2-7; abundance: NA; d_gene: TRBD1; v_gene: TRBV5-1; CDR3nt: TGCGCCAGCAGCGCGGGGACAGGTACCTACGAGCAGTACTTC; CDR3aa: CASSAGTGTYEQYF
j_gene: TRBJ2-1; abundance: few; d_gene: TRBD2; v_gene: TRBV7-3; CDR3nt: TGTGCCAGCAGCAGGAGGGGTAGCGGGGGATACAATGAGCAGTTCTTC; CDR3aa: CASSRRGSGGYNEQFF
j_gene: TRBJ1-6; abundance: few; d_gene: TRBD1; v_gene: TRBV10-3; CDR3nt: TGTGCCATCAGGGGGACAGGGTCTTATAATTCACCCCTCCACTTT; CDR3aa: CAIRGTGSYNSPLHF
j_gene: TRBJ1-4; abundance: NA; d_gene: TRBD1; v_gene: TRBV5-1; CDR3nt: TGCGCCAGCAGTGTGGGACAGGGGTATGAAAAACTGTTTTTT; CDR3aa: CASSVGQGYEKLFF
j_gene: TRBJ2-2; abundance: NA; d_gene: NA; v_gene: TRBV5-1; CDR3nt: TGCGCCAGCAGCTTGGTAACGGCCTCAGGGGACACCGGGGAGCTGTTTTTT; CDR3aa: CASSLVTASGDTGELFF
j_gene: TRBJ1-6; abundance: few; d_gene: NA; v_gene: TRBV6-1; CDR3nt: TGTGCCAGCAGCGGGGATCGGCATTCACCCCTCCACTTT; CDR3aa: CASSGDRHSPLHF